What follows is one T cell receptor beta chain and its context. Its antigen is unknown. No base-level quality is on record; no much larger clone is a single base apart. The data were obtained in a study of cytomegalovirus exposure and HLA in healthy donors (dated by TCRdb to about 2017). A note on the overall study: In an earlier analysis of 550 to 750 of the donors, approximately 260 Gb of sequence data and approximately 100 million unique TCR beta sequences from 180 million or so T cells were reported. An early release that covered roughly 600 HLA-typed donors contained approximately 320 gigabases of sequencing data and 70 million to 100 million unique TCR sequences. HLA typing included class I and class II loci at four-digit resolution. Typing coverage varied by locus: about 629-630 donors for A, B, C, DRB1 and DQB1; under 550 for DQA1; more than 600 for DPA1; about 450 for DPB1. To predict cytomegalovirus infection status, the study brought together high-throughput TCR immunosequencing, statistical association of individual TCRs with disease status, and machine learning. About five DR-DQ haplotypes were treated as single units for association and clustering because of strong linkage in the cohort. All discovery cohort repertoires had been generated using a single sequencing platform. The study was designed to test whether signatures of past pathogen exposure could be identified by cataloging public T cell receptors. In a later genetic analysis, genome-wide SNP genotypes for about 55% of the 666 donors were used, and that subset was treated as a discovery cohort. The later analysis used no new phenotypic data to find candidate immune exposures, relying instead on TCR beta sequences and their occurrence across donors. Besides the first cohort of roughly 660 subjects, a separate validation cohort made up of 90 to 150 different subjects was used. The study profiled the T cell repertoires of 666 subjects by immunosequencing and related them to cytomegalovirus serostatus. Donor age, sex, ethnicity and CMV serostatus were compiled alongside the repertoire data. Among roughly 400 genotyped donors of the cohort, an average of around 240,000 unique TCR beta nucleotide sequences was sequenced per donor, of which about 18% were non-productive. Among the roughly 400 genotyped donors, more than 70% belonged to the genetic ancestry cluster associated with self-reported Caucasian donors. To study patterns of TCR occurrence, a later analysis re-analyzed previously published TCR beta repertoires from 600 to 750 donors and added high-resolution HLA genotyping. An earlier analysis of fewer than 700 of the donors applied high-throughput TCR beta sequencing to assess whether each TCR beta V gene segment acted as functional or pseudogenic.

General study outcomes and caveats: Only TCR beta chains were sequenced in this cohort, and the absence of alpha or paired-chain data limited detectable features. Because the 87-base-pair reads could not distinguish some IMGT-functional V segments, including TRBV6-2 and TRBV6-3, those segments were excluded. A cluster of highly shared sequence variants was judged likely to be a technical artifact of the sequencing pipeline. According to a later analysis, most CMV-associated TCR beta chains appeared to be HLA-restricted, and the HLA associations seemed to be driven largely by CMV exposure. Assigning TCR associations to individual alleles was difficult when HLA alleles, especially DR and DQ, strongly co-occurred. CMV serostatus was the only immune exposure information available for the cohort. A later analysis found that TCR association rates varied across HLA loci, with DRB1 alleles showing the most associated TCRs and HLA-C alleles the fewest. In a later analysis, HLA-associated TCR beta chains were found to be more clonally expanded and to have lower generation probabilities than equally common non-associated chains. Most TCR sequences were seen in very few donors, while some public TCRs were found in many individuals. The authors suggested that the approach could potentially be generalized to other disease states and immunological phenotypes. An association between a missense DCLRE1C variant and V-gene and J-gene trimming of TCR beta chains was found in a later genetic analysis and replicated in an independent cohort. A further reported finding was that TCR beta sequences accurately predicted the HLA-A and HLA-B alleles for most subjects in the first cohort. The earlier analysis of almost 600 of the donors excluded some 15 rarely observed V segments, including chromosome 9 orphons, because counts were too low. Linkage disequilibrium might explain the correlated functional status among segregating V segments, but an unknown experimental factor could not be ruled out. Because HLA typing was unavailable for some donors at each locus, only the typed subset was used in association tests. In vitro tests confirmed that a few of the cytomegalovirus-associated TCR beta chains recognize cytomegalovirus antigens. Cytomegalovirus status was reported to be diagnosed by the classifier with high specificity and sensitivity in both the original and validation cohorts. A later analysis reported that several top co-occurrence clusters appeared linked to parvovirus B19, influenza, CMV and Epstein-Barr virus. In an earlier analysis of 450 to 750 of the donors, most TCR beta V segments appeared in productive rearrangements about 87% or about 30% of the time, broadly matching IMGT annotations. A total of 150 to 200 TCR beta chains were listed by the study as associated with cytomegalovirus. Specific HLA alleles were associated with some 15,000 TCR beta sequences at a false discovery rate of 0.05 in a later analysis. Compared with the 666-donor mean, donors in an Asian-associated ancestry cluster had fewer N-insertions in productive TCRs, according to a later genetic analysis. Roughly uniform sequencing depth across donors was assumed in presence/absence analyses, although this assumption may not hold.

There are 18 amino acids in the CDR3, from cysteine to phenylalanine inclusive. Solely the CDR3 DNA is kept, with 54 bases framed from the first base. Relative to germline, V is missing 5 bases and J is missing 0 bases, with 10 bases of the junction outside any gene match. CDR1 and CDR2, looked up from the germline V gene, are MDHEN and SYDVKM. The library came from the immunoSEQ multiplex PCR assay. For the multiplex PCR, a mixture combining 60 forward primers for TCR Vbeta segments and 13 reverse primers for TCR Jbeta segments was used. Amplification of the CDR3 region of rearranged TCR beta genes was performed with a multiplex PCR assay on genomic DNA. The Illumina HiSeq System was used to sequence the amplified TCR beta libraries as 87-base-pair reads. As for the authors' bioinformatics: Across the roughly 600 repertoires, a later analysis counted 80 million or so unique TCR beta chains, around 11 million of which were shared by at least two donors. Raw reads were error-corrected and collapsed into unique sequences with a nearest-neighbor algorithm that merged closely related sequences to remove PCR and sequencing errors. Alignment of CDR3 sequences to IMGT reference sequences was used to assign V, D and J gene segments. For a sequence to be retained, at least a six-nucleotide match to both a V gene segment and a J gene segment was required. A rearrangement was called productive if the CDR3 had no stop codons and remained in frame with V and J, and every other rearrangement was called non-productive. CDR3 was defined by IMGT convention, running from the second conserved V-encoded cysteine to the conserved J-encoded phenylalanine. In an earlier analysis of approximately 500 of the donors, sequences lacking an unambiguous match to a single V gene segment were excluded. In an earlier analysis of 587 of the donors, V segments were called functional above 56.7% productive rearrangements and were called segregating when the between-donor standard deviation exceeded 5%. A statistical classification framework was developed to diagnose cytomegalovirus status using the catalog of TCR beta chain sequences. A later analysis assigned V and J genes by comparing TCR nucleotide sequences with IMGT/GENE-DB human TR gene sequences. Using the TCRdist pipeline, a later analysis assigned CDR3 sequences along with most-parsimonious VDJ recombination scenarios. In a later analysis, each TCR beta chain was defined by its CDR3 amino acid sequence together with its V-gene family, and reads lacking a unique V-gene family were excluded. As a way to deal with suspected cross-contamination and a sequencing artifact, a later analysis dropped over 550 nucleotide sequences that were highly shared and had low generation probability. A later analysis calculated a clonal expansion index for each public chain from normalized within-repertoire ranks of inferred template counts. Generation probabilities in a later analysis came from a VDJ recombination model fitted to out-of-frame rearrangements, and those results were checked against IGoR. A later analysis scored TCR-TCR, TCR-HLA and TCR-CMV co-occurrence with hypergeometric tests, applying a repertoire-size bias correction to TCR pairs. A later analysis estimated false discovery rates by permuting HLA or CMV assignments 20 times. In a later analysis, co-occurring TCRs were grouped using DBSCAN, with TCRdist sequence similarity added in when clustering inside HLA-allele-positive subsets. Co-occurrence clustering excluded repertoires with fewer than 30,000 or more than 120,000 public chains, plus five with anomalous nucleotide sharing. TCRdb limited this immuneACCESS table to in-frame rearrangements with V and J called. A share of clones is missing; checked studies link under half to unresolved V genes, and the rest is unexplained. V, J and clone size are taken as reported in that table, and D and trimming were inferred from the DNA itself. Counted in this sample were 150,000 to 200,000 clones; approximately 80% of them appeared once. Jointly, the top ten make up roughly 2% of the sample.

The cohort comprised 666 healthy bone marrow donors. Cohort members were all nominally healthy when sampled, although unrecorded immune exposures were likely present. The donor was CMV seronegative and belonged to the group of 380 or so seronegative cohort members. Each donor provided a peripheral blood sample, and peripheral blood mononuclear cells were used for TCR beta sequencing. The Qiagen DNeasy Blood Extraction Kit was used to extract genomic DNA from the blood cell samples. Sequences were obtained from PBMCs. The clonotype was recovered from a woman under 30 in good health and CMV-seronegative. This chain is built from TRBV28 and TRBJ2-6; 7 nucleotides in the junction match TRBD1. CDR3 region: CASSTGTASLSGANVLTF. The bases read TGTGCCAGCAGTACCGGGACAGCCTCCCTCTCTGGGGCCAACGTCCTGACTTTC. The entire variable domain, with the stretches around the CDR3 drawn from the reference TRBV28 and TRBJ2-6 proteins, is DVKVTQSSRYLVKRTGEKVFLECVQDMDHENMFWYRQDPGLGLRLIYFSYDVKMKEKGDIPEGYSVSREKKERFSLILESASTNQTSMYLCASSTGTASLSGANVLTFGAGSRLTVL.